A single sample is the source of the 28 T cell receptor beta chains below, sequenced in a study of blood T cell repertoires in COVID-19. This table comes from immunoSEQ multiplex PCR, and its TCRdb copy is limited to in-frame clones, with some not included. The profile shows roughly 140,000 clones, approximately 88% of them singletons. The sequencing input was PBMCs or T cells enriched from blood (not recorded which). The receptors were sampled from a woman aged 30 to 39 with acute COVID-19.

The chain links TRBV18 to TRBJ2-1; 7 positions match TRBD2. CDR3 length: 16 amino acids. V was clipped by 4 bases and J by 5 bases; unmatched bases: 11. Germline assignment: CDR1 KGHSH and CDR2 LQKENI. CDR3 protein: CASSLLSGEGHNEQFF. DNA of the CDR3: TGTGCCAGCTCACTACTTTCGGGGGAGGGTCACAATGAGCAGTTCTTC. Complete variable domain (other parts from reference TRBV18 and TRBJ2-1): NAGVMQNPRHLVRRRGQEARLRCSPMKGHSHVYWYRQLPEEGLKFMVYLQKENIIDESGMPKERFSAEFPKEGPSILRIQQVVRGDSAAYFCASSLLSGEGHNEQFFGPGTRLTVL.

This rearrangement joins TRBV5-1 to TRBJ1-1; no definite D call. The CDR3 sequence is 13 residues long. Per germline, CDR1 SGHRS and CDR2 YFSETQ. Trimming cost V 2 bases and J 1 base, with 6 bases left between them. The CDR3 protein is CASSFAENTEAFF. The CDR3 DNA reads TGCGCCAGCAGCTTTGCGGAGAACACTGAAGCTTTCTTT.

This chain connects TRBV30 to TRBJ2-1, with TRBD2 identical over 10 bases. CDR3 length: 14 amino acids. The J segment lost 9 bases and the V segment lost 1 base, leaving 6 bases of the junction unmatched. Germline loops: CDR1 GTSNPN, CDR2 SVGIG (reference sequence). The CDR3 DNA reads as TGTGCCTGGAGTGGCCTAGCGGGAGTCGGTGAGCAGTTCTTC. Protein sequence: CAWSGLAGVGEQFF. The whole variable domain, remainder taken from reference TRBV30 and TRBJ2-1, is SQTIHQWPATLVQPVGSPLSLECTVEGTSNPNLYWYRQAAGRGLQLLFYSVGIGQISSEVPQNLSASRPQDRQFILSSKKLLLSDSGFYLCAWSGLAGVGEQFFGPGTRLTVL.

J is TRBJ2-5 and V is TRBV6-1, with TRBD2 matching over 10 bases. CDR1 is MNHNS and CDR2 is SASEGT in the germline V gene. V was pared by 3 bases and J by 5 bases, with 12 bases of the junction left unmatched. The CDR3 runs 17 residues. CDR3 sequence (DNA): TGTGCCAGCAGTGATCTCCCCCCCGGGACTAGCGCCGAGACCCAGTACTTC. Translating it yields CASSDLPPGTSAETQYF.

The chain links TRBV6-5 to TRBJ2-3; possible D gene TRBD1, 5 bases. The V and J ends lost 4 bases and 6 bases respectively, with 5 bases between them. Germline lookup yields CDR1 MNHEY and CDR2 SVGAGI. The CDR3 loop spans 11 amino acids. CDR3 DNA sequence: TGTGCCAGCAGTTGGGGCGATACGCAGTATTTT. Protein sequence: CASSWGDTQYF.

V and J are TRBV5-6 and TRBJ2-1; maybe TRBD2 (6 bases). Germline CDR1 reads SGHDT; CDR2 reads YYEEEE. The CDR3 length is 15 residues. Trimming removed 0 bases from V and 7 bases from J, with 14 bases in between. CDR3 coding DNA: TGTGCCAGCAGCTTGGGGTGGCGGGATGGAAATGAGCAGTTCTTC. Amino acid sequence: CASSLGWRDGNEQFF. Supplemented by reference TRBV5-6 and TRBJ2-1, the full variable domain reads DAGVTQSPTHLIKTRGQQVTLRCSPKSGHDTVSWYQQALGQGPQFIFQYYEEEERQRGNFPDRFSGHQFPNYSSELNVNALLLGDSALYLCASSLGWRDGNEQFFGPGTRLTVL.

The V gene is TRBV27, the J gene TRBJ1-2; D is possibly TRBD1 (6 bases). Germline CDR1 is MNHEY and CDR2 is SMNVEV (reference sequence). Trimming removed 5 bases at V and 5 bases at J, with 12 bases between. CDR3 size: 13 residues. CDR3 sequence reads: CASSPDSTYGYTF. The CDR3 bases are TGTGCCAGCAGTCCGGACAGTACTTATGGCTACACCTTC.

V and J are TRBV5-1 and TRBJ1-1; TRBD1 is a possible D gene (5 bases). The CDR3 consists of 15 residues. V gave up 1 base and J gave up 4 bases, with 14 bases separating them. Germline CDR1 reads SGHRS; CDR2 reads YFSETQ. The CDR3 sequence is CASSLSQGLGTEAFF. The CDR3 DNA sequence: TGCGCCAGCAGCTTGTCTCAGGGACTGGGCACTGAAGCTTTCTTT.

The CDR3 spells CASSPQTGGHGYTF. The CDR3 nucleotides are TGTGCCAGCAGCCCCCAGACAGGGGGCCATGGCTACACCTTC. The chain uses TRBV5-4 and TRBJ1-2; 10 nucleotides agree with TRBD1. The V and J ends lost 4 bases and 6 bases, in that order; junction bases with no gene match: 6. This CDR3 has 14 amino acids. Germline V gives CDR1 SGHNT, CDR2 YYREEE (reference sequence).

The chain employs TRBV18 and TRBJ2-1, with D possibly TRBD1 on 6 matching bases. Trimming pared 1 base from V and 4 bases from J, leaving 14 bases between. This CDR3 has 16 amino acids. Germline assignment: CDR1 KGHSH and CDR2 LQKENI. The DNA of the CDR3 is TGTGCCAGCTCACCACTACAGGGTCTATGGTACAATGAGCAGTTCTTC. It translates to CASSPLQGLWYNEQFF.

As concerns this clone: This CDR3 is also generated by other DNA sequences in the sample. The chain is built from TRBV27 and TRBJ1-1; TRBD1 is a possible D gene (5 bases). V lost 5 bases and J lost 1, with 8 bases in between. This CDR3 contains 13 residues. Looked up from germline, CDR1 is MNHEY and CDR2 is SMNVEV (reference sequence). The CDR3, as DNA: TGTGCCAGCAGTCTGACAGAGAACACTGAAGCTTTCTTT. This encodes CASSLTENTEAFF.

This chain uses TRBV19 with TRBJ1-1, with D maybe TRBD1 (5 bases). The V end lost 7 bases, the J end lost 1 base, and 7 bases lay between the germline ends. The germline V gene encodes CDR1 LNHDA and CDR2 SQIVND (reference sequence). The CDR3 loop spans 12 amino acids. CDR3 region: CASTTGNTEAFF. DNA for the CDR3: TGTGCCAGTACCACAGGGAACACTGAAGCTTTCTTT.

V is TRBV27 and J is TRBJ2-1; D remains unclear. The CDR3 loop spans 17 amino acids. In germline, CDR1 is MNHEY, CDR2 SMNVEV (reference sequence). Trimming pared 3 bases from V and 0 bases from J, leaving 15 bases between. The CDR3 region has the DNA TGTGCCAGCAGTTTGTTTAGTAGTCTTATCTCCTACAATGAGCAGTTCTTC. It yields the protein CASSLFSSLISYNEQFF.

This clone was seen only a few times. This chain connects TRBV11-3 to TRBJ2-1, with 7 bases identical to TRBD2. The germline V gene has CDR1 SGHNT and CDR2 YENEEA. The trim removed 5 bases at V and 8 bases at J, leaving 6 bases unmatched. There are 13 residues in the CDR3. CDR3 bases: TGTGCCAGCAGCGGGAGGGCCGGAGATGAGCAGTTCTTC. This codes for CASSGRAGDEQFF.

This sequence joins TRBV28 and TRBJ2-1; 7 positions agree with TRBD1. Germline assignment: CDR1 MDHEN and CDR2 SYDVKM. The J segment lost 5 bases and the V segment lost 5 bases, leaving 9 bases of the junction unmatched. This CDR3 comprises 15 residues. The CDR3 coding sequence is TGTGCCAGCAGTGGGGCAGGGACAGCCCACAATGAGCAGTTCTTC. Translated, it gives CASSGAGTAHNEQFF.

The chain uses TRBV6-5 and TRBJ2-3; the D gene is possibly TRBD1 (6 bases). The CDR3 is 14 residues long. V lost 6 bases to trimming and J lost 2 bases, with 12 bases between them. Germline V lookup: CDR1 MNHEY, CDR2 SVGAGI. CDR3 in amino acids: CASRRTGSTDTQYF. In DNA form, the CDR3 reads TGTGCCAGCAGGCGCACAGGGTCCACAGATACGCAGTATTTT.

V and J are TRBV11-2 and TRBJ1-6, with D possibly being TRBD1 (5 bases). Deletions cut 1 base from V and 5 bases from J, with 6 bases between. The V gene's germline CDR1 is SGHAT and CDR2 FQNNGV. This CDR3 contains 14 residues. The CDR3 loop is CASSLGQNNSPLHF. The DNA for the CDR3 is TGTGCCAGCAGCTTAGGACAGAATAATTCACCCCTCCACTTT.

With regard to this clone: Sequence at one end of the junction differs from germline and may be a read error. The V call is TRBV2, the J call TRBJ2-5; D ambiguous. This CDR3 has 17 residues. Germline-derived CDR1 and CDR2 are SNHLY and FYNNEI. CDR3 loop: CTSLFEPRSSYQETQYF. The DNA for the CDR3 is TGTACCAGCCTTTTTGAACCACGGTCTTCGTACCAAGAGACCCAGTACTTC. Drawing the rest from reference TRBV2 and TRBJ2-5, the complete variable domain is EPEVTQTPSHQVTQMGQEVILRCVPISNHLYFYWYRQILGQKVEFLVSFYNNEISEKSEIFDDQFSVERPDGSNFTLKIRSTKLEDSAMYFCTSLFEPRSSYQETQYFGPGTRLLVL.

The V gene is TRBV11-3, the J gene TRBJ1-1; D remains ambiguous. With 3 bases removed from V and 2 bases from J, the gap between germline ends came to 10 bases. Germline values: CDR1 SGHNT, CDR2 YENEEA. The CDR3 has 14 amino acids. CDR3 protein: CASSLGEGNTEAFF. CDR3 nucleotide sequence: TGTGCCAGCAGCTTGGGAGAGGGTAACACTGAAGCTTTCTTT.

The genes are TRBV28 and TRBJ2-7; D not certain. Germline V gene sequence: CDR1 MDHEN, CDR2 SYDVKM. The CDR3 is 15 residues long. The V and J ends lost 3 bases and 7 bases respectively, with 19 bases between them. Here the CDR3 DNA reads TGTGCCAGCAGTTTGCGGAGCGCCCATAACTTAGAGCAGTACTTC. It is translated as CASSLRSAHNLEQYF.

This rearrangement joins TRBV2 to TRBJ2-3; D perhaps matches TRBD1 (6 bases). The CDR3 spans 14 residues. V was trimmed by 7 bases and J by 8 bases, leaving 19 bases between them. The germline V gene encodes CDR1 SNHLY and CDR2 FYNNEI. The DNA of the CDR3 is TGTGCCAGCAATGCCGGGATGGAAGGGGGTACGCAGTATTTT. This sequence encodes CASNAGMEGGTQYF. Based on the CDR3 plus reference TRBV2 and TRBJ2-3, the full variable domain is EPEVTQTPSHQVTQMGQEVILRCVPISNHLYFYWYRQILGQKVEFLVSFYNNEISEKSEIFDDQFSVERPDGSNFTLKIRSTKLEDSAMYFCASNAGMEGGTQYFGPGTRLTVL.

V and J are TRBV6-5 and TRBJ1-1, with D perhaps matching TRBD1 (5 bases). Germline V gene lookup returns CDR1 MNHEY and CDR2 SVGAGI. There are 12 residues in the CDR3. V shed 5 bases and J shed 7 bases, with 11 bases lying between them. The CDR3 nucleotides are TGTGCCAGCAGTATACCAGGGCTTGAAGCTTTCTTT. Translating gives CASSIPGLEAFF.

The CDR3 DNA reads as TGTGCCAGCTCACCCCGGGACAACCAAGAGACCCAGTACTTC. Its protein product is CASSPRDNQETQYF. The chain links TRBV18 to TRBJ2-5; possibly TRBD1 for D (6 bases). V gave up 3 bases and J gave up 0 bases, with 8 bases separating them. The CDR3 has 14 amino acids. Germline CDR1 is KGHSH and CDR2 is LQKENI.

The chain combines TRBV10-3 with TRBJ1-2; D uncertain. CDR1 is ENHRY, CDR2 SYGVKD, per germline. The V end lost 0 bases, the J end lost 0 bases, and 8 bases lay between the germline ends. There are 15 residues in the CDR3. The CDR3 loop is CAISESAAANYGYTF. The CDR3 nucleotides are TGTGCCATCAGTGAGTCGGCCGCAGCTAACTATGGCTACACCTTC.

This chain uses TRBV9 with TRBJ2-1, with a tentative D call TRBD1 (6 bases). CDR1 is SGDLS, CDR2 YYNGEE, per germline. The CDR3 length is 18 residues. Deletions cut 4 bases from V and 3 bases from J, with 23 bases between. The CDR3 DNA is TGTGCCAGCAGCCTAACTGGACAGACGCCCACTATCTACAATGAGCAGTTCTTC. Protein product: CASSLTGQTPTIYNEQFF.

This sequence joins TRBV6-5 and TRBJ2-5; no firm D call. This CDR3 region has 13 residues. Germline CDR1 reads MNHEY; CDR2 reads SVGAGI. Trimming took 7 bases from V and 0 from J, leaving 9 bases between them. Written as DNA, the CDR3 is TGTGCCAGCACTAGTGGTTACCAAGAGACCCAGTACTTC. Translating it yields CASTSGYQETQYF.

This chain connects TRBV7-3 to TRBJ2-3; possible D gene TRBD2, 5 bases. CDR3 length equals 15 residues. Germline CDR1 is SGHTA and CDR2 is FQGTGA. V dropped 0 bases and J dropped 5 bases, with 12 bases sitting between them. CDR3 coding DNA: TGTGCCAGCAGCTTAACGAGCGGAGCCAGAGATACGCAGTATTTT. Protein: CASSLTSGARDTQYF. Together with reference TRBV7-3 and TRBJ2-3, the CDR3 gives the full variable domain: GAGVSQTPSNKVTEKGKYVELRCDPISGHTALYWYRQSLGQGPEFLIYFQGTGAADDSGLPNDRFFAVRPEGSVSTLKIQRTERGDSAVYLCASSLTSGARDTQYFGPGTRLTVL.

This clone has only one observation. The chain links TRBV9 to TRBJ2-1; 11 bases map to TRBD2. V was clipped by 0 bases and J by 2 bases; unmatched bases: 13. The CDR3 covers 20 residues. Germline loops: CDR1 SGDLS, CDR2 YYNGEE. This CDR3 is CASSVERAELAGATYNEQFF. CDR3 sequence (DNA): TGTGCCAGCAGCGTAGAAAGGGCAGAACTAGCGGGGGCCACCTACAATGAGCAGTTCTTC.